One sample yielded the 14 T cell receptor beta chains listed below, sequenced in a study of monozygotic twins with inflammatory bowel disease. Reanalyzing the 5' RACE reads, TCRdb keeps one entry per CDR3 protein, without DNA. The table gives over 200,000 distinct CDR3 sequences; the top ten clones make up roughly 7.1% of it. Sequencing was done on a sample of blood. The source is a human donor with ulcerative colitis or Crohn's disease, or a healthy co-twin of an affected twin (not recorded which).

The CDR3 spells CASSFEASGHYEQYF. The chain combines TRBV12-3 or TRBV12-4 with TRBJ2-7; TCRdb names TRBD2, which stays unverified in the absence of DNA. CDR3 length: 15 amino acids.

V and J are TRBV7-9 and TRBJ2-1; there is no DNA to check the TCRdb D call of TRBD1. The germline V gene has CDR1 SEHNR and CDR2 FQNEAQ (reference sequence). This CDR3 is 15 amino acids long. CDR3 sequence: CASSGWGERGDEQFF.

J is TRBJ2-2 and V is TRBV6-1; no DNA is available, so the TRBD1 call from TCRdb remains unchecked. Per the germline V gene, CDR1 is MNHNS and CDR2 is SASEGT. The CDR3 covers 16 residues. CDR3 loop: CASSPKQGALPGELFF.

The chain recombines TRBV5-1 with TRBJ2-7. The germline CDR1 and CDR2 sequences are SGHRS and YFSETQ. The CDR3 length is 15 residues. The CDR3 loop is CASSLEPSRFYEQYF.

This chain joins TRBV9 and TRBJ2-2; TCRdb selects TRBD1, and the lack of DNA leaves this call unchecked. This CDR3 has 15 amino acids. Germline lookup yields CDR1 SGDLS and CDR2 YYNGEE. This chain's CDR3 is CASSGLGGSTGELFF.

The CDR3 sequence is CASLPYEDSNQPQHF. The V call is TRBV2, the J call TRBJ1-5. CDR1 SNHLY and CDR2 FYNNEI come from the germline V gene. CDR3 length equals 15 residues.

V gene TRBV15 combines with J gene TRBJ1-2. From germline, CDR1 is LNHNV and CDR2 YYDKDF (reference sequence). The CDR3 spans 14 residues. The chain's CDR3 is CATSRVNYNYGYTF.

The chain recombines TRBV12-3 or TRBV12-4 with TRBJ1-2. The CDR3 spans 11 residues. CDR3 in amino acids: CASSSGSGYTF.

CDR3: CASSLATSGTSLVEQYF. This sequence joins TRBV7-8 and TRBJ2-7; the TCRdb D gene call, TRBD2, has no DNA to confirm it. The CDR3 extends over 17 amino acids. The germline CDR1 and CDR2 sequences are SGHVS and FQNEAQ.

This chain uses TRBV15 with TRBJ1-6; TCRdb calls TRBD1, which cannot be checked without DNA. The CDR3 sequence is 15 residues long. CDR1 LNHNV and CDR2 YYDKDF come from the germline V gene (reference sequence). CDR3: CATSRDGGILSPLHF.

J is TRBJ2-5 and V is TRBV6-1; TCRdb picks TRBD1, but there is no DNA to check that call. The germline CDR1 and CDR2 sequences are MNHNS and SASEGT. The CDR3 sequence is 13 residues long. The CDR3 spells CASRRGNQETQYF.

CDR3: CASSHRGGTQAGYTF. The V call is TRBV7-8, the J call TRBJ1-2. Per germline, CDR1 SGHVS and CDR2 FQNEAQ. CDR3 length equals 15 residues.

The chain has TRBV19 and TRBJ1-5; TCRdb proposes TRBD1, but this gene call is untestable without DNA. There are 13 residues in the CDR3. CDR1 LNHDA and CDR2 SQIVND come from the germline V gene (reference sequence). Here the CDR3 reads CASTPSSARPQHF.

This chain uses TRBV20-1 with TRBJ2-5; the D gene TCRdb calls, TRBD2, cannot be checked with no DNA. The CDR3 covers 14 residues. The V gene's germline CDR1 is DFQATT and CDR2 SNEGSKA (reference sequence). The CDR3 spells CSATIAGRQETQYF.